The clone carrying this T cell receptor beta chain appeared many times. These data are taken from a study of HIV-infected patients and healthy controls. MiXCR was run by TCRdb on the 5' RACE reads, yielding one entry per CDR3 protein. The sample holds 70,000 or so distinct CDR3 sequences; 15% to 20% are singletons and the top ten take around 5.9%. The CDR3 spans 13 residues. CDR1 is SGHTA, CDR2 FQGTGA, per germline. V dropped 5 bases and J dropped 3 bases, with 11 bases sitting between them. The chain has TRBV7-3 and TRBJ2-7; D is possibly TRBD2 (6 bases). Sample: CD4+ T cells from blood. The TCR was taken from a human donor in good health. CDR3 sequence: CASSSGPFYEQYF. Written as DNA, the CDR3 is TGTGCCAGCAGCAGCGGGCCGTTCTACGAGCAGTACTTC.